Each of the 30 T cell receptor beta chains below was sequenced from the same sample in a study of T cells in Graves' hyperthyroidism and ophthalmopathy. Researchers amplified the TCR beta CDR3 regions from RNA transcripts. With the HTBI primer set, the TCR CDR3 went through a first round of RT-PCR. One entry per CDR3 protein results from TCRdb running MiXCR on the multiplex PCR reads. The data hold hundreds of thousands of distinct CDR3 sequences, with 12% to 15% observed a single time. The sample consisted of blood. Receptor source: a woman under 30 with Graves' hyperthyroidism.

This clonotype has only a few counts. This CDR3 reads CASSPKKASGASTDTQYF. The CDR3 DNA is TGTGCCAGCAGCCCGAAAAAGGCTAGCGGCGCTAGCACAGATACGCAGTATTTT. This chain joins TRBV3-1 and TRBJ2-3; TRBD2 matches at 7 bases. J was trimmed by 0 bases and V by 4 bases; bases with no gene match: 13. The CDR3 runs to 18 residues. Germline CDR1 is LGHDT and CDR2 is YNNKEL (reference sequence).

This clonotype was counted ten times or more. This chain links TRBV11-2 with TRBJ2-7; a possible D gene is TRBD1 (5 bases). Germline CDR1 reads SGHAT; CDR2 reads FQNNGV. V lost 1 base, J lost 6 bases, and 10 bases lay in between. This CDR3 has 13 amino acids. CDR3 sequence reads: CASSLGRGAEQYF. Here the CDR3 DNA reads TGTGCCAGCAGCTTAGGTAGGGGCGCCGAGCAGTACTTC.

This clonotype was seen repeatedly, ten times or more. This chain joins TRBV30 and TRBJ2-1; D not certain. Trimming took off 2 bases at V and 7 bases at J, with 6 bases between the two ends. This CDR3 has 11 residues. Germline V gene lookup returns CDR1 GTSNPN and CDR2 SVGIG (reference sequence). CDR3 residues: CAWSPYNEQFF. DNA of the CDR3: TGTGCCTGGAGTCCGTATAATGAGCAGTTCTTC. The entire variable domain, with the rest obtained from reference TRBV30 and TRBJ2-1, is as follows: SQTIHQWPATLVQPVGSPLSLECTVEGTSNPNLYWYRQAAGRGLQLLFYSVGIGQISSEVPQNLSASRPQDRQFILSSKKLLLSDSGFYLCAWSPYNEQFFGPGTRLTVL.

Ten or more counts support this clonotype. This chain joins TRBV12-3 or TRBV12-4 and TRBJ2-7, with unresolved D. CDR3 length: 12 amino acids. Trimming shortened V by 6 bases and J by 4 bases, and 10 bases separated the two germline ends. The CDR3 sequence: CASRRRGYEQYF. The CDR3 DNA follows: TGTGCCAGCAGGCGTAGAGGTTACGAGCAGTACTTC.

As for this clonotype: A junction end diverges from the germline sequence, so it may reflect a read error. V is TRBV5-1 and J is TRBJ2-1; TRBD2 agrees at 7 bases. The CDR3 length is 18 residues. Germline loops: CDR1 SGHRS, CDR2 YFSETQ. The CDR3 reads CAGSLAGVLIWPPREQFF. CDR3 DNA sequence: TGCGCCGGCAGCTTGGCGGGGGTCCTTATTTGGCCCCCACGGGAGCAGTTCTTC. Filled out from reference TRBV5-1 and TRBJ2-1, the complete variable domain reads KAGVTQTPRYLIKTRGQQVTLSCSPISGHRSVSWYQQTPGQGLQFLFEYFSETQRNKGNFPGRFSGRQFSNSRSEMNVSTLELGDSALYLCAGSLAGVLIWPPREQFFGPGTRLTVL.

This clonotype has a handful of counts. The rearrangement joins TRBV19 to TRBJ2-3; D gene ambiguous. The CDR3 has 14 amino acids. V gave up 2 bases and J gave up 2 bases, with 8 bases separating them. Germline assignment: CDR1 LNHDA and CDR2 SQIVND (reference sequence). The CDR3 here is CASSINSATDTQYF. CDR3 DNA sequence: TGTGCCAGTAGTATAAATTCGGCCACAGATACGCAGTATTTT.

This clonotype was observed at least ten times. J is TRBJ2-7 and V is TRBV3-1; D remains ambiguous. Germline CDR1 reads LGHDT; CDR2 reads YNNKEL (reference sequence). The CDR3 runs to 16 residues. V gave up 0 bases and J gave up 1 base, with 13 bases separating them. CDR3 coding DNA: TGTGCCAGCAGCCAAGATGTTTGGGCAGCTTCCTACGAGCAGTACTTC. Its translation is CASSQDVWAASYEQYF.

This clonotype was observed at least ten times. The chain is built from TRBV30 and TRBJ2-2, with D possibly being TRBD1 (6 bases). Trimming removed 3 bases from V and 1 base from J, with 18 bases in between. Germline V CDR1 and CDR2: GTSNPN, SVGIG (reference sequence). The CDR3 runs 17 residues. In DNA form, the CDR3 reads TGTGCCTGGAGAGCCCCCCGGACAGTCAGGAACACCGGGGAGCTGTTTTTT. Protein product: CAWRAPRTVRNTGELFF.

V usage is TRBV19 and J usage is TRBJ1-4, with D possibly TRBD1 on 5 matching bases. There are 15 residues in the CDR3. V was trimmed by 6 bases and J by 11 bases, leaving 22 bases between them. The germline V gene encodes CDR1 LNHDA and CDR2 SQIVND (reference sequence). The CDR3 sequence: CASSSGPGLGLKLFF. In DNA form, the CDR3 reads TGTGCCAGTAGCTCTGGCCCCGGATTGGGACTTAAACTGTTTTTT.

This clonotype was recorded at least ten times. This rearrangement joins TRBV28 to TRBJ2-2, with 7 bases lining up with TRBD2. With 8 bases clipped from V and 1 base from J, the junction kept 1 base outside the gene matches. CDR1 and CDR2 (germline): MDHEN, SYDVKM. The CDR3 extends over 13 amino acids. This CDR3 is CASRGVNTGELFF. CDR3 sequence (DNA): TGTGCCAGCCGGGGGGTGAACACCGGGGAGCTGTTTTTT.

The chain links TRBV10-2 to TRBJ2-5; D is perhaps TRBD1 (6 bases). The CDR3 contains 14 residues. V was clipped by 5 bases and J by 0 bases, with 10 bases between them. Per the germline V gene, CDR1 is WSHSY and CDR2 is SAAADI. CDR3 amino acids: CASSRTAYQETQYF. As DNA, the CDR3 is TGCGCCAGCAGTCGGACAGCGTACCAAGAGACCCAGTACTTC.

J is TRBJ1-2 and V is TRBV7-9; 7 bases match TRBD1. Germline loops: CDR1 SEHNR, CDR2 FQNEAQ (reference sequence). This CDR3 region has 15 residues. Unmatched junction bases numbered 7, after V lost 2 bases and J lost 4 bases. In nucleotides, the CDR3 is TGTGCCAGCAGCTTAATCCGGACAGGCCCCTATGGCTACACCTTC. It yields the protein CASSLIRTGPYGYTF.

This rearrangement joins TRBV7-9 to TRBJ2-1; 8 positions agree with TRBD1. With 4 bases clipped from V and 0 bases from J, the junction kept 5 bases outside the gene matches. This CDR3 has 16 amino acids. Germline V gene data show CDR1 as SEHNR and CDR2 as FQNEAQ (reference sequence). This chain's CDR3 is CASSSTDRGSYNEQFF. The CDR3 DNA reads TGTGCCAGCAGCTCCACTGACAGGGGCTCCTACAATGAGCAGTTCTTC.

This clonotype was seen a handful of times. This chain joins TRBV19 and TRBJ1-3; no clear D. From germline, CDR1 is LNHDA and CDR2 SQIVND (reference sequence). The CDR3 is 15 amino acids. V was pared by 2 bases and J by 2 bases, with 10 bases between. CDR3 residues: CASSIWRIAGNTIYF. CDR3 DNA sequence: TGTGCCAGTAGTATATGGAGGATAGCTGGAAACACCATATATTTT.

This chain joins TRBV19 and TRBJ1-1; no clear D gene. Between the trimmed V and J ends, which lost 4 bases and 2 bases, there was a span of 11 bases. Germline V gene sequence: CDR1 LNHDA, CDR2 SQIVND (reference sequence). CDR3 size: 14 residues. CDR3 DNA: TGTGCCAGTAGTAAGCCAGGACGAAACACTGAAGCTTTCTTT. Translation: CASSKPGRNTEAFF.

This clonotype was picked up many times. The chain combines TRBV5-1 with TRBJ1-1, with a possible D match to TRBD1 (6 bases). Germline V gene sequence: CDR1 SGHRS, CDR2 YFSETQ. Trimming stripped 0 bases from V and 1 base from J, with 13 bases between. The CDR3 has 16 residues. The CDR3 region has the DNA TGCGCCAGCAGCTTGGTCGGGGGGCTGGGGAACACTGAAGCTTTCTTT. Translating it yields CASSLVGGLGNTEAFF.

This clonotype was seen many times. This sequence joins TRBV30 and TRBJ1-1; D uncertain. The length of the CDR3 is 14 residues. Trimming left V 3 bases short and J 0 bases short, with 11 bases between. Germline V lookup: CDR1 GTSNPN, CDR2 SVGIG (reference sequence). The CDR3 DNA reads as TGTGCCTGGAGCCTCTCCCTAATGAACACTGAAGCTTTCTTT. Amino acid sequence: CAWSLSLMNTEAFF.

This clonotype was counted ten times or more. The gene calls are TRBV4-3 and TRBJ1-1; TRBD1 is a possible D gene (6 bases). V shed 0 bases and J shed 1 base, with 18 bases lying between them. The length of the CDR3 is 18 residues. The V gene's germline CDR1 is LGHNA and CDR2 YSLEER. The CDR3 DNA is TGCGCCAGCAGCCAAGATTCTATATGGGGACACAGGAACACTGAAGCTTTCTTT. Its protein is CASSQDSIWGHRNTEAFF.

In its sample, this clonotype was seen a few times. This chain connects TRBV27 to TRBJ1-4; D perhaps matches TRBD1 (5 bases). The germline gives CDR1 MNHEY, CDR2 SMNVEV (reference sequence). V shed 1 base and J shed 7 bases, with 7 bases lying between them. The CDR3 spans 13 residues. The CDR3 sequence is CASSLYGGEKLFF. The CDR3 nucleotides are TGTGCCAGCAGTTTATACGGGGGTGAAAAACTGTTTTTT.

This clonotype was observed a handful of times. The chain combines TRBV2 with TRBJ2-1; no clear D gene. Between the trimmed V and J ends, which lost 5 bases and 9 bases, there was a span of 8 bases. The CDR3 contains 11 residues. CDR1 is SNHLY and CDR2 is FYNNEI in the germline V gene. In DNA, the CDR3 is TGTGCCAGCAGTAGGCGTCCTGAGCAGTTCTTC. This codes for CASSRRPEQFF.

This clonotype was seen at least ten times. The chain joins TRBV30 to TRBJ2-3, with unresolved D. V lost 2 bases and J lost 2, with 8 bases in between. This CDR3 is built from 13 residues. Germline CDR1 GTSNPN, CDR2 SVGIG (reference sequence). This chain's CDR3 is CAWSKHFTDTQYF. CDR3 coding DNA: TGTGCCTGGAGTAAACACTTCACAGATACGCAGTATTTT. The whole variable domain, filled in from reference TRBV30 and TRBJ2-3, reads SQTIHQWPATLVQPVGSPLSLECTVEGTSNPNLYWYRQAAGRGLQLLFYSVGIGQISSEVPQNLSASRPQDRQFILSSKKLLLSDSGFYLCAWSKHFTDTQYFGPGTRLTVL.

There are a few counts of this clonotype. The rearrangement joins TRBV7-6 to TRBJ2-7; possible D gene TRBD1, 6 bases. V dropped 2 bases and J dropped 5 bases, with 10 bases sitting between them. Germline CDR1 and CDR2: SGHVS and FNYEAQ. This CDR3 comprises 13 residues. In DNA form, the CDR3 reads TGTGCCAGCAGCTTACAGGGGTACAACGAGCAGTACTTC. Its translation is CASSLQGYNEQYF.

This clonotype appeared many times. The CDR3 DNA sequence: TGTGCCAGCAGTATTTCGGGGGGCCCCATCTACGAGCAGTACTTC. Translating it yields CASSISGGPIYEQYF. V and J are TRBV27 and TRBJ2-7, with D possibly being TRBD2 (7 bases). The germline V gene encodes CDR1 MNHEY and CDR2 SMNVEV (reference sequence). The CDR3 consists of 15 residues. V was trimmed by 5 bases and J by 3 bases, leaving 17 bases between them.

In its sample, this clonotype was seen a few times. The chain has TRBV2 and TRBJ2-7; TRBD2 agrees at 7 bases. The germline CDR1 and CDR2 sequences are SNHLY and FYNNEI. This CDR3 has 14 amino acids. The trim removed 4 bases at V and 6 bases at J, leaving 9 bases unmatched. CDR3 in DNA: TGTGCCAGCAGTGCCGAAAAGCGGGATATCGAGCAGTACTTC. Residues: CASSAEKRDIEQYF. Full variable domain (remainder filled in from reference TRBV2 and TRBJ2-7): EPEVTQTPSHQVTQMGQEVILRCVPISNHLYFYWYRQILGQKVEFLVSFYNNEISEKSEIFDDQFSVERPDGSNFTLKIRSTKLEDSAMYFCASSAEKRDIEQYFGPGTRLTVT.

This clonotype was picked up many times. CDR3 amino acids: CASSDHPGNEQFF. The CDR3 DNA reads as TGTGCCAGCAGTGACCACCCGGGGAATGAGCAGTTCTTC. The chain employs TRBV28 and TRBJ2-1, with D perhaps TRBD2 (5 bases). Trimming cost V 5 bases and J 7 bases, with 12 bases left between them. The germline gives CDR1 MDHEN, CDR2 SYDVKM. The CDR3 length is 13 residues.

Remarks on this clonotype: A much larger clone sits a single nucleotide away, making a read error possible. The rearrangement uses TRBV12-3 or TRBV12-4 and TRBJ2-7; perhaps TRBD2 as D (5 bases). The end of the DNA aligns better with TRBJ2-1, so the J call may be wrong. The CDR3 contains 14 residues. This CDR3 reads CASSLREGRYEQFF. For the CDR3, the DNA is TGTGCCAGCAGTTTGAGAGAGGGCCGTTACGAGCAGTTCTTC.

This clonotype was detected a few times. V usage is TRBV28 and J usage is TRBJ1-1; no clear D gene. CDR1 is MDHEN, CDR2 SYDVKM, per germline. V was clipped by 3 bases and J by 1 base, with 6 bases between them. The CDR3 runs to 13 residues. The CDR3 nucleotides are TGTGCCAGCAGTTTTAGACAGAACACTGAAGCTTTCTTT. The encoded protein is CASSFRQNTEAFF.

The chain combines TRBV5-1 with TRBJ1-1, with 9 bases matching TRBD1. There are 14 residues in the CDR3. The trim removed 2 bases at V and 4 bases at J, leaving 3 bases unmatched. The germline V gene has CDR1 SGHRS and CDR2 YFSETQ. The CDR3, as DNA: TGCGCCAGCAGCTTCGACAGGGGGGGCACTGAAGCTTTCTTT. Protein product: CASSFDRGGTEAFF.

This clonotype was detected many times. The V call is TRBV19, the J call TRBJ1-1; no firm D call. The CDR3 length is 16 residues. With 3 bases removed from V and 1 base from J, the gap between germline ends came to 15 bases. Germline V gives CDR1 LNHDA, CDR2 SQIVND (reference sequence). In nucleotides, the CDR3 is TGTGCCAGTAGTATGTTCGGGGAAGGACCGAACACTGAAGCTTTCTTT. It specifies CASSMFGEGPNTEAFF.

This clonotype appeared many times. The rearrangement uses TRBV7-8 and TRBJ2-5; maybe TRBD1 (5 bases). The CDR3 has 15 residues. V gave up 1 base and J gave up 3 bases, with 12 bases separating them. The germline CDR1 and CDR2 sequences are SGHVS and FQNEAQ. The CDR3 sequence is CASSLGRVLEETQYF. CDR3 DNA: TGTGCCAGCAGCTTAGGCAGGGTCCTCGAAGAGACCCAGTACTTC.